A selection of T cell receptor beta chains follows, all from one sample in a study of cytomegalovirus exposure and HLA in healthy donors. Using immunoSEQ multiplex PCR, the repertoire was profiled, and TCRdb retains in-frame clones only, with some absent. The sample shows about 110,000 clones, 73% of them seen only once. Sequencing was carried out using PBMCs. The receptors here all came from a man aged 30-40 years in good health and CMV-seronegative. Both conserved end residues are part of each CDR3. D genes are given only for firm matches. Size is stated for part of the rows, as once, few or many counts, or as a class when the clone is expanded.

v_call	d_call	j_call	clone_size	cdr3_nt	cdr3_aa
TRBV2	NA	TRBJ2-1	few	TGTGCCAGCAGTTGGAACCGACTAGACGACTACAATGAGCAGTTCTTC	CASSWNRLDDYNEQFF
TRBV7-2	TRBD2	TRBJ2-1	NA	TGTGCCAGCAGCTTCTCCACTAGCGGGGGGCAGTTCTTC	CASSFSTSGGQFF
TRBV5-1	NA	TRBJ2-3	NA	TGCGCCAGCAACCTGGGGGCAGCAGATACGCAGTATTTT	CASNLGAADTQYF
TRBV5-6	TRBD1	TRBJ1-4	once	TGTGCCAGCAGCTCCTACAGGGGCGGCATCGAAAAACTGTTTTTT	CASSSYRGGIEKLFF
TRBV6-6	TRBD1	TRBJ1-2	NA	TGTGCCAGCAGTTGGACAGGGGCGATGGACTATGGCTACACCTTC	CASSWTGAMDYGYTF
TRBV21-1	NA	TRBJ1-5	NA	TGTGCCAGCACCCAGACAGGGGTTCAGCCCCAGCATTTT	CASTQTGVQPQHF
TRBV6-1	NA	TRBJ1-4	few	TGTGCCAGCAGTGAATACTCTATTGGGGGCGAAAAACTGTTTTTT	CASSEYSIGGEKLFF
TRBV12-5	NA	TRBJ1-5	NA	TGTGCTAGTCAGTGGGGGGATAATCAGCCCCAGCATTTT	CASQWGDNQPQHF
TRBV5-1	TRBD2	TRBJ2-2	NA	TGCGCCAGCAGCTTACCCCCTAGCGGGGCCGGGGAGCTGTTTTTT	CASSLPPSGAGELFF
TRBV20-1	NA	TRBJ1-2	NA	TGCAGTGCCCCGACAGAGGATGGCTACACCTTC	CSAPTEDGYTF
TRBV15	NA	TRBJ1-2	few	TGTGCCACCAGCAGCCTAGGATATGGCTACACCTTC	CATSSLGYGYTF
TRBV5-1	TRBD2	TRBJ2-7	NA	TGCGCCAGCAGCTCCCAGGGACTAGCGGGAGGGCCGAGCTCCTACGAGCAGTACTTC	CASSSQGLAGGPSSYEQYF
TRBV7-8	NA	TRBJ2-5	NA	TGTGCCAGCTCCCGGGACCAAGAGACCCAGTACTTC	CASSRDQETQYF
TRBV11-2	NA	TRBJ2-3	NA	TGTGCCAGCAGCTCTTTGAGCGGGTCGCGGAATACGCAGTATTTT	CASSSLSGSRNTQYF
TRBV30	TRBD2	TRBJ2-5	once	TGTGCCTGGAGTCCCGGGACTAGCGGGATGATCCAAGAGACCCAGTACTTC	CAWSPGTSGMIQETQYF
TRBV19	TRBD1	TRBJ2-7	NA	TGTGCCAGTTCCCCCGGGACAGGGATCTACGAGCAGTACTTC	CASSPGTGIYEQYF
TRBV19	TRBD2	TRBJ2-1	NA	TGTGCCAGTAGCAACCCTAGCGGGAGTGGCTCCTACAATGAGCAGTTCTTC	CASSNPSGSGSYNEQFF
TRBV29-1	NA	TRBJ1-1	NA	TGCAGCGTTTCGTTGACATCCTACACTGAAGCTTTCTTT	CSVSLTSYTEAFF
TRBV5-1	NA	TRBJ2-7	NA	TGCGCCAGCAGCTTGGAGTCCGAGCAGTACTTC	CASSLESEQYF
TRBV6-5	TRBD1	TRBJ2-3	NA	TGTGTCAGCAGTTACAGGGACAGGGGCACAGATACGCAGTATTTT	CVSSYRDRGTDTQYF
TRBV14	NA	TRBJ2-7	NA	TGTGCCAGCAGCCAAGATGTCGGTAACTACGAGCAGTACTTC	CASSQDVGNYEQYF
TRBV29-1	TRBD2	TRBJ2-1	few	TGCAGCGTTACTCCTAGCGGGAGGTGGAATGAGCAGTTCTTC	CSVTPSGRWNEQFF
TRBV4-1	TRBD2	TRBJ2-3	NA	TGCGCCAGCAGCCCGAGCGGGGAGACCCGCACAGATACGCAGTATTTT	CASSPSGETRTDTQYF
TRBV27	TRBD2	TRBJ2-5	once	TGTGCCAGCAGTCCGGCGGGAGGCGGGGTCCAAGAGACCCAGTACTTC	CASSPAGGGVQETQYF
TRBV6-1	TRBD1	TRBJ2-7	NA	TGTGCCAGCAGTGGACAGGGCTACGAGCAGTACTTC	CASSGQGYEQYF
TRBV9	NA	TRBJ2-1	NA	TGTGCCAGCAGCGTAGATAGCGGCCTTTACAATGAGCAGTTCTTC	CASSVDSGLYNEQFF
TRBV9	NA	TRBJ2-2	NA	TGTGCCAGCAGCGTAGAACCGGGCACCGGGGAGCTGTTTTTT	CASSVEPGTGELFF
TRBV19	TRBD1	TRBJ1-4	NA	TGTGCCAGTAGTATCTCAGGACAGGGACAAAGTGAAAAACTGTTTTTT	CASSISGQGQSEKLFF
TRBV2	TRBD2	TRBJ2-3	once	TGTGCCAGCAGTGAAACCGGGAGGGCTAACGTAGATACGCAGTATTTT	CASSETGRANVDTQYF
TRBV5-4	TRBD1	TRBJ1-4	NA	TGTGCCAGCAGCTCCTCAGGGGGCCGAGGTGAAAAACTGTTTTTT	CASSSSGGRGEKLFF
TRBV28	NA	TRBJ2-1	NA	TGTGCCAGCAGTTCATACTATGAAAACGAGCAGTTCTTC	CASSSYYENEQFF
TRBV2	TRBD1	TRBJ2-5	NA	TGTGCCAGCAGCGCCTATACAGGGGGAGAGACCCAGTACTTC	CASSAYTGGETQYF
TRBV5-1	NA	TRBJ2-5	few	TGCGCCAGCAGCCTCACCCCGACAGCCCAAGAGACCCAGTACTTC	CASSLTPTAQETQYF
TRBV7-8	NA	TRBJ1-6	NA	TGTGCCAGCAGCGGGCGGAGGATAGGCAATTCACCCCTCCACTTT	CASSGRRIGNSPLHF
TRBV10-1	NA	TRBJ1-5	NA	TGCGCCACCCCCTCGGAGGCGGCCTACAATCAGCCCCAGCATTTT	CATPSEAAYNQPQHF
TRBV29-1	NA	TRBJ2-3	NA	TGCAGCGTTCAACAGGGTGGGCGGCAAGATACGCAGTATTTT	CSVQQGGRQDTQYF
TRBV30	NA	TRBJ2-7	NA	TGTGCCTGGAGACGGACACCGTCTTCCTACGAGCAGTACTTC	CAWRRTPSSYEQYF
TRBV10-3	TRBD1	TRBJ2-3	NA	TGTGCCATACTATCTGACAGGGATACAGATACGCAGTATTTT	CAILSDRDTDTQYF
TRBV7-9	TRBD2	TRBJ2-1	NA	TGTGCCAGCAGCCAGCGGGCGGGAGGGTTAAATGAGCAGTTCTTC	CASSQRAGGLNEQFF
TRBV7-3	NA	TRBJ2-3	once	TGTGCCAGCAGCCGCGGGTCACTCGGCGATACGCAGTATTTT	CASSRGSLGDTQYF
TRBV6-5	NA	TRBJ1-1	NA	TGTGCCAGCAGCGAAGGACAGAGTGAAGCTTTCTTT	CASSEGQSEAFF
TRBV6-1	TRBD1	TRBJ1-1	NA	TGTGCCAGCGGGGGGAACAGGGGAAACACTGAAGCTTTCTTT	CASGGNRGNTEAFF
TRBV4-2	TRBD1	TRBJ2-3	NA	TGTGCCAGCAGCCAGGCGACAGGGGGCGAGGGAGATACGCAGTATTTT	CASSQATGGEGDTQYF
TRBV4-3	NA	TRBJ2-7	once	TGCGCCAGCAGCCAAGAGGCCAGGGCGAATCCCTACGAGCAGTACTTC	CASSQEARANPYEQYF
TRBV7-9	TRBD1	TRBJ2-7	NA	TGTGCCAGCAGCTCGGACAGGGGATCCCCCTACGAGCAGTACTTC	CASSSDRGSPYEQYF
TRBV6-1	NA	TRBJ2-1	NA	TGTGCCAGCAGCCCCGCTAGCGCCAACAATGAGCAGTTCTTC	CASSPASANNEQFF
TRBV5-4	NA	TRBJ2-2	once	TGTGCCAGCAGCTCCAGAGGCACCGGGGAGCTGTTTTTT	CASSSRGTGELFF
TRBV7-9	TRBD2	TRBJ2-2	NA	TGTGCCAGCAGCTTAAAGCAGCCGGGGGGCGGGGAGCTGTTTTTT	CASSLKQPGGGELFF
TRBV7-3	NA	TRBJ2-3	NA	TGTGCCAGCAGTGGCGGAACTAGCACAGATACGCAGTATTTT	CASSGGTSTDTQYF
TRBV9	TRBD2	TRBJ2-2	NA	TGTGCCAGCATCTCTCGGGAGGGTCCTACACCGAACACCGGGGAGCTGTTTTTT	CASISREGPTPNTGELFF
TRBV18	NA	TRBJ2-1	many	TGTGCCAGCTCACTTAGTACGGGTTACAATGAGCAGTTCTTC	CASSLSTGYNEQFF
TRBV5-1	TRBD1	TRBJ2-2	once	TGCGCCAGCAGCCTAACCCCGCTGACAGGGGGCAGGAACACCGGGGAGCTGTTTTTT	CASSLTPLTGGRNTGELFF
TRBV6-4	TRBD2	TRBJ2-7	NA	TGTGCCAGCATGACCTCTCCAGGGACTACCTACGAGCAGTACTTC	CASMTSPGTTYEQYF
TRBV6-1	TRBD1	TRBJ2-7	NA	TGTGCCAGCAGTGAATTTGGGGACAGGACCTACGAGCAGTACTTC	CASSEFGDRTYEQYF
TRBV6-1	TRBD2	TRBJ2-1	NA	TGTGCCAGCAGAGAGCGGGAGGGCTCCTACAATGAGCAGTTCTTC	CASREREGSYNEQFF
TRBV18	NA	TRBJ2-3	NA	TGTGCCAGCTCCAATCAGGGGGATACGCAGTATTTT	CASSNQGDTQYF